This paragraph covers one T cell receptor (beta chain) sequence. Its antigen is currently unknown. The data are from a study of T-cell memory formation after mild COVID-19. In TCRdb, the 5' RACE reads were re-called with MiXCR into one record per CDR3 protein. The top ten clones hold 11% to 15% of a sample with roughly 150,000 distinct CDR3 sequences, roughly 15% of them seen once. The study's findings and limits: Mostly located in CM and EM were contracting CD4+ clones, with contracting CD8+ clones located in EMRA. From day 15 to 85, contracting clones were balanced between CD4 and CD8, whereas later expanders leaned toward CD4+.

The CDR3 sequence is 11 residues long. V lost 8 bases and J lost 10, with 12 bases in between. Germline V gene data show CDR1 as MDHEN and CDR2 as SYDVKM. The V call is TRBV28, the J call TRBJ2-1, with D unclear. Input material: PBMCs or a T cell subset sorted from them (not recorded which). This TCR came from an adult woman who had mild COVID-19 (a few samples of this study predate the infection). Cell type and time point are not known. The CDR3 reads CASVGFREQFF. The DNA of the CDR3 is TGTGCCAGCGTAGGGTTTCGGGAGCAGTTCTTC.